This T cell receptor beta chain was recorded in a study of pediatric ulcerative colitis. Study-level information: Most patients had pancolitis, and two had left-sided colitis.

Some clones are missing from TCRdb's copy, which holds only in-frame ones; the method was immunoSEQ multiplex PCR. Of about 34,000 clones in the sample, about 81% were seen once. Of note for this clone: What it binds is unknown.

One to two pinch biopsies were taken from the rectum during colonoscopy. Findings of the study overall: Rectal pinch biopsies may include blood-derived T cells. No controls had the two rectal clonotypes shared by ulcerative colitis patients. Total lymphocyte DNA, not sorted subsets, was the template.

The sequenced sample was gut tissue. This TCR was sampled from a boy younger than 18 with severe ulcerative colitis.

The CDR3 sequence: CASSQVGVGGASSYEQYF. The CDR3 DNA reads TGTGCCAGCAGCCAAGTGGGAGTGGGGGGCGCCAGCTCCTACGAGCAGTACTTC. This rearrangement joins TRBV4-2 to TRBJ2-7, with D perhaps assigned TRBD1 or TRBD2 (6 bases each). The CDR3 has 18 amino acids. The germline V gene encodes CDR1 LGHNA and CDR2 YNFKEQ. Trimming took off 1 base at V and 0 bases at J, with 19 bases between the two ends.